This TCR beta chain came from a study of Graves' ophthalmopathy and Graves' hyperthyroidism. Background on the study: Blood was drawn at initial diagnosis, before any treatment. Study-level results: Blood also held most thyroid clonotypes expanded above 0.001 frequency.

RNA transcripts yielded amplified TCR beta CDR3 regions. First-round RT-PCR relied on HTBI primers, and a second-round multiplex PCR came next. TCRdb used MiXCR to reprocess the multiplex PCR reads, holding one entry per CDR3 protein. The data contain roughly 230,000 distinct CDR3 sequences, 20% to 25% of them singletons. Notes on this clonotype: Its target is unknown.

CDR1 is LNHNV, CDR2 YYDKDF, per germline (reference sequence). CDR3 length: 14 residues. V lost 1 base, J lost 6 bases, and 10 bases lay in between. Sequenced input: peripheral blood. This clonotype originated in a woman in her forties or fifties with Graves' ophthalmopathy. This rearrangement joins TRBV15 to TRBJ1-5; D is perhaps TRBD1 (5 bases). CDR3 DNA sequence: TGTGCCACCAGCAGAGCAGGGTATGGTCAGCCCCAGCATTTT. It specifies CATSRAGYGQPQHF.